The sequence of this T cell receptor beta chain was determined in a study of T cell changes during pregnancy in multiple sclerosis. TCRdb's copy holds only in-frame clones and misses some; the assay was immunoSEQ multiplex PCR. The sample carries roughly 32,000 clones, approximately 90% recorded once. The CDR3 has 15 amino acids. The V end was cut by 6 bases, the J end by 0 bases, with 12 bases between. Germline CDR1 reads SGHAT; CDR2 reads FQNNGV. The TCR sequence derives from a female donor with multiple sclerosis, enrolled in a pregnancy study. V usage is TRBV11-2 and J usage is TRBJ2-1; D might be TRBD1 (6 bases). The specimen was CD8+ T cells from peripheral blood mononuclear cells, collected in the third trimester of pregnancy. The CDR3 protein is CASSPTGSSYNEQFF. The CDR3 bases are TGTGCCAGCAGTCCAACAGGGAGCTCCTACAATGAGCAGTTCTTC.